This T cell receptor (beta chain) was captured by sequencing in a study of T-cell reconstitution after alpha-beta-depleted transplantation in children (TCRdb year 2016). With regard to the full study: Using TCR repertoire profiling, the study quantitatively followed how T-cell immune reconstitution unfolded in children after TCRalphabeta/CD19-depleted allogeneic hematopoietic cell transplantation. Broad study findings and their caveats: The high TCRbeta diversity at day 60 in some patients was ascribed to recipient T cells and intrathymic progenitors that had survived conditioning. About two months after transplant, the apparently early recovery of alphabetaT-cell counts reportedly depended on just several hundred clones that had expanded rapidly and came from non-depleted graft cells. The frequencies of hyperexpanded clones fell over the following months, and after one year, T-cell counts and TCRbeta diversity were mostly attributed to newly produced T cells.

V loses 3 bases, J loses 2 bases, and the germline ends lie 2 bases apart. Sequences DFQATT (CDR1) and SNEGSKA (CDR2) are obtained from the germline V gene (reference sequence). The CDR3 measures 11 amino acids from cysteine to phenylalanine. This entry keeps only the CDR3 DNA: 33 bases, framed from base 1. The protocol used for the library was PCR. The listed sequencing device is Illumina HiSeq 2500. TCR library preparation used molecular barcoding, with unique molecular identifiers applied to normalize quantification of the TCRbeta repertoire. TCRdb reworked the public reads: Q25 trimming with fastp, MiXCR clone assembly, productive beta chains retained. For every CDR3 protein sequence, its rows merge into one entry that carries the most common genes and DNA. This sample has fewer than 550,000 distinct CDR3 sequences in its table, and 10% to 12% of those were observed once. Together, the top ten hold 14% of the sample.

To note about this clonotype: Its antigen specificity is not known. Base-call qualities are not available, and no considerably larger clone is one nucleotide away.

This sample's treatment or condition label indicates: allogeneic hematopoietic cell transplantation with graft depleted of TCRalphabeta T cells and CD19 B cells. Transplant recipients were children who received TCRalphabeta/CD19-depleted allogeneic hematopoietic cell grafts. The sequence was obtained from a female patient aged 2-9 years who had a stem cell transplant for aplastic anemia, so the T cells may come from the graft donor. The chain couples TRBV20-1 to TRBJ1-5; the D segment cannot be called with confidence. The sequencing used PBMCs, mostly from graft donor cells, collected 180 days after TCRalphabeta/CD19-depleted stem cell transplant. The DNA sequence is given as TGCAGTGCTAGCGGCAATCAGCCCCAGCATTTT. This translates into CSASGNQPQHF.